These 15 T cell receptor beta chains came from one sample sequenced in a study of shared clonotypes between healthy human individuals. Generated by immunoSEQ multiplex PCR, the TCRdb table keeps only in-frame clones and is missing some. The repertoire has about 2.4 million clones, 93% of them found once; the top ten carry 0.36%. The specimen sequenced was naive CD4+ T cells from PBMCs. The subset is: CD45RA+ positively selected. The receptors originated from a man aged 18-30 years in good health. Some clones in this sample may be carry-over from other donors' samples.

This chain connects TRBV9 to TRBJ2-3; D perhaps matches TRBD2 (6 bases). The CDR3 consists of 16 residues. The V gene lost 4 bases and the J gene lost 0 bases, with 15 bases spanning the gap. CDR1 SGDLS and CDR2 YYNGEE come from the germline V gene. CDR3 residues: CASSLAGGTSTDTQYF. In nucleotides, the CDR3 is TGTGCCAGCAGCCTAGCTGGCGGGACTAGCACAGATACGCAGTATTTT. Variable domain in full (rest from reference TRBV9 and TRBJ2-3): DSGVTQTPKHLITATGQRVTLRCSPRSGDLSVYWYQQSLDQGLQFLIQYYNGEERAKGNILERFSAQQFPDLHSELNLSSLELGDSALYFCASSLAGGTSTDTQYFGPGTRLTVL.

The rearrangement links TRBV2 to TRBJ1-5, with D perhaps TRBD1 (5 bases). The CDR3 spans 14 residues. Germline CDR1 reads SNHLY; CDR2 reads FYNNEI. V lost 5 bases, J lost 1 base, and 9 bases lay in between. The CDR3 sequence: CASSWGESNQPQHF. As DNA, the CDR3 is TGTGCCAGCAGTTGGGGGGAGAGCAATCAGCCCCAGCATTTT.

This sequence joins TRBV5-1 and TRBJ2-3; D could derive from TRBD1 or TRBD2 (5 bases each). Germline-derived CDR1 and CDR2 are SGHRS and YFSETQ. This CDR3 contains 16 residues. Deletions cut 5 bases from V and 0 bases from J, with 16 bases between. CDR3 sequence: CASRSGRASSTDTQYF. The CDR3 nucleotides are TGCGCCAGCAGGTCAGGGCGGGCGTCGAGCACAGATACGCAGTATTTT. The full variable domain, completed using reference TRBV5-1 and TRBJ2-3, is KAGVTQTPRYLIKTRGQQVTLSCSPISGHRSVSWYQQTPGQGLQFLFEYFSETQRNKGNFPGRFSGRQFSNSRSEMNVSTLELGDSALYLCASRSGRASSTDTQYFGPGTRLTVL.

The CDR3 DNA is TGTGCCAGCAGCCGCGGAGGTGTGGGTGAAAAACTGTTTTTT. Translating gives CASSRGGVGEKLFF. This chain uses TRBV5-4 with TRBJ1-4, with D hard to call. Germline lookup yields CDR1 SGHNT and CDR2 YYREEE (reference sequence). V lost 4 bases to trimming and J lost 7 bases, with 14 bases between them. CDR3 size: 14 residues.

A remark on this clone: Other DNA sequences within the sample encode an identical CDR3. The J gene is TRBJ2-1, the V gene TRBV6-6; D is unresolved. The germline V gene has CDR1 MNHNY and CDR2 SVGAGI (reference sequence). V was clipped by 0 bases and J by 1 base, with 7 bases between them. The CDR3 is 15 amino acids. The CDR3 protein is CASSYSGSSYNEQFF. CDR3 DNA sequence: TGTGCCAGCAGTTACTCCGGCTCTTCCTACAATGAGCAGTTCTTC.

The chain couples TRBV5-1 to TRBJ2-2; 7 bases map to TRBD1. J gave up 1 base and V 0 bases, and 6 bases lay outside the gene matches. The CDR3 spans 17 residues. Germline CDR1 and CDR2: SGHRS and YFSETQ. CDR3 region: CASSLGFGTVNTGELFF. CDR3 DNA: TGCGCCAGCAGCTTGGGTTTTGGGACAGTGAACACCGGGGAGCTGTTTTTT.

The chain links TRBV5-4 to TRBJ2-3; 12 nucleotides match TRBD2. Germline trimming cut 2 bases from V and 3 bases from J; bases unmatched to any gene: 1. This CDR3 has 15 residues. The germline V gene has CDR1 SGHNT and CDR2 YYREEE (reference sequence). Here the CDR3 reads CASSFTSGRTDTQYF. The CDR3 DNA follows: TGTGCCAGCAGCTTTACTAGCGGGAGGACAGATACGCAGTATTTT.

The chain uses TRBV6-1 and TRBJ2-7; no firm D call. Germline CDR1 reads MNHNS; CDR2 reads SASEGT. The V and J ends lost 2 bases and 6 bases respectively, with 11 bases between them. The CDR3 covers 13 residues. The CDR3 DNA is TGTGCCAGCAGTGAATACGATCTCAGCGAGCAGTACTTC. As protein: CASSEYDLSEQYF.

This CDR3 is CASRTPFSGANVLTF. The CDR3 DNA reads as TGTGCCAGCCGGACTCCCTTCTCTGGGGCCAACGTCCTGACTTTC. The rearrangement joins TRBV2 to TRBJ2-6, with D possibly being TRBD2 (5 bases). Trimming removed 8 bases from V and 0 bases from J, with 11 bases in between. This CDR3 comprises 15 residues. The germline CDR1 and CDR2 sequences are SNHLY and FYNNEI.

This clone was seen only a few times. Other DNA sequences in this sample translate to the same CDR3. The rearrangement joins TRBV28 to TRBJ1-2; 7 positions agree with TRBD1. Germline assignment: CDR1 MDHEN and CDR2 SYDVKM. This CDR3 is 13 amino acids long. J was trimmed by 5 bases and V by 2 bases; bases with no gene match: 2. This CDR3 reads CASSLGTEYGYTF. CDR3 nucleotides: TGTGCCAGCAGTTTAGGGACAGAGTATGGCTACACCTTC.

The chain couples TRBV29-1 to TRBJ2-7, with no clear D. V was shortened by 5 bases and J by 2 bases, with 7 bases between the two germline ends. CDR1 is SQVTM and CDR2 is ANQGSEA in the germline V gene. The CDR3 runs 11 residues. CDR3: CSVKTAYEQYF. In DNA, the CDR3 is TGCAGCGTTAAAACCGCCTACGAGCAGTACTTC.

The CDR3 region has the DNA TGTGCCAGCAGCTCCCGAACAGGGTACACTGAAGCTTTCTTT. Amino acids: CASSSRTGYTEAFF. V and J are TRBV7-2 and TRBJ1-1; possible D gene TRBD1, 6 bases. The V gene lost 4 bases and the J gene lost 3 bases, with 12 bases spanning the gap. CDR3 length: 14 residues. In germline, CDR1 is SGHTA, CDR2 FQGNSA.

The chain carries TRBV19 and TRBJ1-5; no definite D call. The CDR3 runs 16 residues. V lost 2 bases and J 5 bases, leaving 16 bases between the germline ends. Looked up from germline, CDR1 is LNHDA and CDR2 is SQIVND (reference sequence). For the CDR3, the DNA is TGTGCCAGTAGTATAATCACCCAGGTTTGGGATCAGCCCCAGCATTTT. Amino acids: CASSIITQVWDQPQHF.

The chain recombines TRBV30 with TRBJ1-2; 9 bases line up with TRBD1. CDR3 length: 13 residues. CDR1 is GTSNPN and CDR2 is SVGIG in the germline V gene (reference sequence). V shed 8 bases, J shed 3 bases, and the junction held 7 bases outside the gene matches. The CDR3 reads CAAGQGGHYGYTF. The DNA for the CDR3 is TGTGCCGCGGGACAGGGAGGGCACTATGGCTACACCTTC.

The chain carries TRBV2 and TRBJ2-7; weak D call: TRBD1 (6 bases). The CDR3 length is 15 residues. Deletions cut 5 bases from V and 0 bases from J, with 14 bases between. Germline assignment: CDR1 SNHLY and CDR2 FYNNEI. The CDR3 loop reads CASSTGFLSSYEQYF. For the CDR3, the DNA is TGTGCCAGCAGTACAGGGTTCCTAAGCTCCTACGAGCAGTACTTC.